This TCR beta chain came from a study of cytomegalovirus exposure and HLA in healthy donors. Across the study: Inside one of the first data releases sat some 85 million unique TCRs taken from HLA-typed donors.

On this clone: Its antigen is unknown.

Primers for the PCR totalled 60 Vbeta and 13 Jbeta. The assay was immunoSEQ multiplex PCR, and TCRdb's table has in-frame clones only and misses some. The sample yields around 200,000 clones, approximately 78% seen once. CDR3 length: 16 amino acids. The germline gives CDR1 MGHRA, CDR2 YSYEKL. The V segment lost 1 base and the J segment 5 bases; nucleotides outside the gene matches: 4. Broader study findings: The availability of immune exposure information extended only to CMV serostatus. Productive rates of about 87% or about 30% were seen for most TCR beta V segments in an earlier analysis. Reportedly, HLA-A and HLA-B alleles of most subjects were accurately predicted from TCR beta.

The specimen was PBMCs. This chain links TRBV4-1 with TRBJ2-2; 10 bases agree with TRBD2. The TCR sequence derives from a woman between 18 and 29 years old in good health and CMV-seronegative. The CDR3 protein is CASSQVAGGETGELFF. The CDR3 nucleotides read TGCGCCAGCAGCCAAGTAGCGGGAGGAGAGACCGGGGAGCTGTTTTTT.